The entry below gives a single T cell receptor (beta chain) sequence along with its context. The record originates from a study of technical replicates of blood from several donors. The repertoire was sequenced with immunoSEQ multiplex PCR; TCRdb's copy has only in-frame clones and lacks some. Of roughly 50,000 clones in the sample, about 96% are singletons; the top ten hold around 3.2%. Trimming pared 4 bases from V and 0 bases from J, leaving 19 bases between. Germline values: CDR1 SGHVS, CDR2 FNYEAQ. CDR3 length: 18 residues. This receptor was taken from a human donor in good health. Some clones in this sample may be carry-over from other donors' samples. The source material was PBMCs. The rearrangement uses TRBV7-6 and TRBJ2-1; D might be TRBD2 (5 bases). CDR3 loop: CASSSPPGLASSYNEQFF. For the CDR3, the DNA is TGTGCCAGCAGCTCCCCGCCAGGACTTGCTAGCTCCTACAATGAGCAGTTCTTC.